These 27 T cell receptor beta chains were sequenced from one sample in a study of CD8+ T cells in alopecia areata. Extracted RNA was reverse transcribed, and the resulting cDNA served as sequencing template. Measured with immunoSEQ multiplex PCR; TCRdb has only the in-frame clones, and not every one. Here the sample spans 65,000 to 75,000 clones, about 30% being singletons. The sample's treatment: oral pan-JAK inhibitor, 5-10 mg twice daily. Sequenced material: CD8+ T cells sorted from blood, taken at week 4, from a patient treated with tofacitinib. Every receptor here comes from a human donor with alopecia areata.

The sample holds a few counts of this clone. This rearrangement joins TRBV27 to TRBJ2-5; TRBD1 agrees at 7 bases. Germline V gene sequence: CDR1 MNHEY, CDR2 SMNVEV (reference sequence). The CDR3 extends over 13 amino acids. V shed 7 bases and J 5 bases; nucleotides not matched to a gene: 7. CDR3 in amino acids: CASKITGEETQYF. The CDR3 DNA follows: TGTGCCAGCAAGATTACAGGGGAGGAGACCCAGTACTTC.

The gene calls are TRBV19 and TRBJ2-2, with TRBD2 matching over 13 bases. The J segment lost 5 bases and the V segment lost 5 bases, leaving 8 bases of the junction unmatched. CDR1 LNHDA and CDR2 SQIVND come from the germline V gene (reference sequence). CDR3 length: 17 amino acids. The CDR3 here is CASSDHRLAGGTGELFF. DNA for the CDR3: TGTGCCAGTAGTGACCACAGACTAGCGGGGGGAACCGGGGAGCTGTTTTTT.

The rearrangement joins TRBV7-9 to TRBJ1-2, with D possibly being TRBD1 (6 bases). V was shortened by 4 bases and J by 7 bases, with 10 bases between the two germline ends. Germline-derived CDR1 and CDR2 are SEHNR and FQNEAQ (reference sequence). The CDR3 extends over 12 amino acids. The CDR3 spells CASSSQGSGYTF. Written as DNA, the CDR3 is TGTGCCAGCAGCTCACAGGGATCTGGCTACACCTTC.

This rearrangement joins TRBV5-4 to TRBJ2-3; TRBD2 matches 7 bases. Trimming cost V 0 bases and J 5 bases; bases outside gene matches: 6. Germline V gene sequence: CDR1 SGHNT, CDR2 YYREEE (reference sequence). CDR3 length equals 15 residues. The DNA for the CDR3 is TGTGCCAGCAGCTTGGCCCCCCGGGGGGAAGATACGCAGTATTTT. This encodes CASSLAPRGEDTQYF. Full variable domain (outside the CDR3, taken from reference TRBV5-4 and TRBJ2-3): ETGVTQSPTHLIKTRGQQVTLRCSSQSGHNTVSWYQQALGQGPQFIFQYYREEENGRGNFPPRFSGLQFPNYSSELNVNALELDDSALYLCASSLAPRGEDTQYFGPGTRLTVL.

CDR3 coding DNA: TGTGCCAGCAGCTTCGTCGGGGGCGGTGAGACCCAGTACTTC. It is translated as CASSFVGGGETQYF. The chain links TRBV11-2 to TRBJ2-5; possibly TRBD1 or TRBD2 for D (6 bases each). The CDR3 consists of 14 residues. V dropped 3 bases and J dropped 5 bases, with 13 bases sitting between them. Germline CDR1 SGHAT, CDR2 FQNNGV.

CDR3 sequence: CASSHTETQYF. For the CDR3, the DNA is TGCGCCAGCAGCCACACGGAGACCCAGTACTTC. The rearrangement links TRBV4-1 to TRBJ2-5; the D is unclear. The CDR3 spans 11 residues. The V gene lost 3 bases and the J gene lost 5 bases, with 4 bases spanning the gap. The V gene's germline CDR1 is MGHRA and CDR2 YSYEKL.

This clone was observed a handful of times. V is TRBV6-1 and J is TRBJ1-5; maybe TRBD1 (5 bases). The germline V and J ends were trimmed by 3 bases and 11 bases, with 14 bases remaining between them. The CDR3 loop spans 13 amino acids. Germline CDR1 MNHNS, CDR2 SASEGT. DNA of the CDR3: TGTGCCAGCAGTGACCTGAGAGGGGCCGCCCAGCATTTT. Its translation is CASSDLRGAAQHF.

The chain links TRBV2 to TRBJ2-3; the D is unclear. The V end lost 3 bases, the J end lost 2 bases, and 3 bases lay between the germline ends. The CDR3 runs to 12 residues. Germline V lookup: CDR1 SNHLY, CDR2 FYNNEI. CDR3 DNA: TGTGCCAGCAGTGAGGCCACAGATACGCAGTATTTT. This translates into CASSEATDTQYF.

J is TRBJ2-3 and V is TRBV19; no clear D. Germline loops: CDR1 LNHDA, CDR2 SQIVND (reference sequence). The CDR3 is 12 amino acids. V was shortened by 5 bases and J by 6 bases, with 9 bases between the two germline ends. The CDR3 spells CASSLSHDTQYF. CDR3 coding DNA: TGTGCCAGTAGTCTCTCCCACGATACGCAGTATTTT. The whole variable domain, filled in from reference TRBV19 and TRBJ2-3, reads DGGITQSPKYLFRKEGQNVTLSCEQNLNHDAMYWYRQDPGQGLRLIYYSQIVNDFQKGDIAEGYSVSREKKESFPLTVTSAQKNPTAFYLCASSLSHDTQYFGPGTRLTVL.

The chain couples TRBV5-6 to TRBJ1-5; no clear D gene. The CDR3 is 12 amino acids. Trimming shortened V by 0 bases and J by 4 bases, and 2 bases separated the two germline ends. From germline, CDR1 is SGHDT and CDR2 YYEEEE. The CDR3 is CASSLGNQPQHF. The CDR3 DNA reads as TGTGCCAGCAGCTTGGGGAATCAGCCCCAGCATTTT. Together with reference TRBV5-6 and TRBJ1-5, the CDR3 gives the full variable domain: DAGVTQSPTHLIKTRGQQVTLRCSPKSGHDTVSWYQQALGQGPQFIFQYYEEEERQRGNFPDRFSGHQFPNYSSELNVNALLLGDSALYLCASSLGNQPQHFGDGTRLSIL.

The rearrangement links TRBV5-1 to TRBJ2-7; D gene unclear. With 1 base removed from V and 0 bases from J, the gap between germline ends came to 5 bases. The CDR3 extends over 13 amino acids. Germline V gene lookup returns CDR1 SGHRS and CDR2 YFSETQ. As DNA, the CDR3 is TGCGCCAGCAGCTTGACAGTCTCCTACGAGCAGTACTTC. It encodes CASSLTVSYEQYF. The full variable domain, rest sourced from reference TRBV5-1 and TRBJ2-7, is KAGVTQTPRYLIKTRGQQVTLSCSPISGHRSVSWYQQTPGQGLQFLFEYFSETQRNKGNFPGRFSGRQFSNSRSEMNVSTLELGDSALYLCASSLTVSYEQYFGPGTRLTVT.

The chain combines TRBV2 with TRBJ1-2; D is possibly TRBD1 (6 bases). Trimming shortened V by 4 bases and J by 9 bases, and 15 bases separated the two germline ends. This CDR3 comprises 13 residues. Germline V lookup: CDR1 SNHLY, CDR2 FYNNEI. The CDR3 coding sequence is TGTGCCAGCAGTGCCGGGGGCATTGGTAGCTACACCTTC. Translation: CASSAGGIGSYTF. Drawing the rest from reference TRBV2 and TRBJ1-2, the complete variable domain is EPEVTQTPSHQVTQMGQEVILRCVPISNHLYFYWYRQILGQKVEFLVSFYNNEISEKSEIFDDQFSVERPDGSNFTLKIRSTKLEDSAMYFCASSAGGIGSYTFGSGTRLTVV.

The V gene is TRBV4-1, the J gene TRBJ2-7; 12 bases map to TRBD2. CDR3 length: 14 residues. CDR1 and CDR2 from the germline V gene are MGHRA and YSYEKL. J lost 4 bases, V lost 4 bases, and 2 bases had no gene match. This chain's CDR3 is CASSRTSGIYEQYF. For the CDR3, the DNA is TGCGCCAGCAGCCGGACTAGCGGGATTTACGAGCAGTACTTC.

This clone has at least ten counts. The chain links TRBV28 to TRBJ2-7; D unclear. Trimming took 5 bases from V and 6 from J, leaving 11 bases between them. There are 12 residues in the CDR3. The germline V gene has CDR1 MDHEN and CDR2 SYDVKM. This CDR3 reads CASSLRRLEQYF. The CDR3 nucleotides read TGTGCCAGCAGTCTTAGACGTCTCGAGCAGTACTTC.

The sample holds a few counts of this clone. J is TRBJ2-1 and V is TRBV29-1; perhaps TRBD2 as D (6 bases). This CDR3 is 16 amino acids long. The germline CDR1 and CDR2 sequences are SQVTM and ANQGSEA. V shed 0 bases and J shed 4 bases, with 16 bases lying between them. The CDR3 is CSVEEASVRRYNEQFF. Here the CDR3 DNA reads TGCAGCGTTGAAGAGGCTAGCGTCCGTAGGTACAATGAGCAGTTCTTC.

The chain joins TRBV15 to TRBJ2-5; weak D call: TRBD1 (5 bases). Germline lookup yields CDR1 LNHNV and CDR2 YYDKDF (reference sequence). The CDR3 is 15 amino acids. With 0 bases removed from V and 6 bases from J, the gap between germline ends came to 14 bases. The CDR3 sequence: CATSRDHERGKTQYF. CDR3 nucleotide sequence: TGTGCCACCAGCAGAGATCATGAAAGGGGAAAGACCCAGTACTTC.

This clone was recorded a few times. The chain links TRBV29-1 to TRBJ1-4; 9 positions match TRBD1. This CDR3 spans 17 amino acids. CDR1 is SQVTM and CDR2 is ANQGSEA in the germline V gene. J was trimmed by 0 bases and V by 4 bases; bases with no gene match: 9. CDR3 amino acids: CSVAGTGSSATNEKLFF. Written as DNA, the CDR3 is TGCAGCGTTGCCGGGACAGGGTCGTCTGCAACTAATGAAAAACTGTTTTTT.

This clone was seen more than once but under ten times. The V call is TRBV28, the J call TRBJ2-3, with 7 bases aligning to TRBD2. CDR3 length: 14 amino acids. From germline, CDR1 is MDHEN and CDR2 SYDVKM. The V segment lost 3 bases and the J segment 2 bases; nucleotides outside the gene matches: 2. Here the CDR3 reads CASSFREATDTQYF. In DNA form, the CDR3 reads TGTGCCAGCAGTTTCCGGGAGGCCACAGATACGCAGTATTTT.

The V gene is TRBV10-2, the J gene TRBJ1-2, with D uncertain. The CDR3 has 12 residues. V was clipped by 10 bases and J by 7 bases, with 16 bases between them. Germline lookup yields CDR1 WSHSY and CDR2 SAAADI. The CDR3 is CATTEAAGGYTF. Written as DNA, the CDR3 is TGCGCCACTACCGAGGCAGCGGGTGGCTACACCTTC.

The gene calls are TRBV7-9 and TRBJ2-1, with 8 nucleotides matching TRBD2. The germline V gene encodes CDR1 SEHNR and CDR2 FQNEAQ (reference sequence). Trimming cost V 8 bases and J 7 bases; bases outside gene matches: 7. The CDR3 is 13 residues long. The CDR3 nucleotides read TGTGCCAGCCGTGGAGCGGGAGTGAATGAGCAGTTCTTC. Translating gives CASRGAGVNEQFF.

The chain is built from TRBV7-8 and TRBJ2-1; TRBD1 or TRBD2 may be the D gene (5 bases each). Germline V gives CDR1 SGHVS, CDR2 FQNEAQ. V lost 5 bases and J 7 bases, leaving 9 bases between the germline ends. The CDR3 has 12 amino acids. The CDR3 DNA reads TGTGCCAGCAGCCAAGGGACGAATGAGCAGTTCTTC. It yields the protein CASSQGTNEQFF.

This chain connects TRBV30 to TRBJ2-3; TRBD2 might be the D (5 bases). The germline gives CDR1 GTSNPN, CDR2 SVGIG (reference sequence). CDR3 size: 14 residues. With 7 bases removed from V and 2 bases from J, the gap between germline ends came to 16 bases. CDR3 in amino acids: CALLGEGFTDTQYF. The CDR3, as DNA: TGTGCCTTGCTAGGCGAGGGATTCACAGATACGCAGTATTTT.

This clone has just a few counts. The same CDR3 arises from other DNA sequences in this sample as well. The V gene is TRBV29-1, the J gene TRBJ2-1; D gene uncertain. Germline CDR1 is SQVTM and CDR2 is ANQGSEA. This CDR3 contains 11 residues. V shed 3 bases and J shed 7 bases, with 7 bases lying between them. The CDR3 DNA is TGCAGCGTTGAGCGGCATAATGAGCAGTTCTTC. Translated, it gives CSVERHNEQFF.

CDR3 amino acids: CSVSLRETEAFF. CDR3 DNA sequence: TGCAGCGTTTCTTTACGAGAAACTGAAGCTTTCTTT. V gene TRBV29-1 combines with J gene TRBJ1-1, with no clear D. V lost 5 bases, J lost 5 bases, and 12 bases lay in between. CDR3 length: 12 amino acids. Germline V CDR1 and CDR2: SQVTM, ANQGSEA. The whole variable domain, filled in from reference TRBV29-1 and TRBJ1-1, reads SAVISQKPSRDICQRGTSLTIQCQVDSQVTMMFWYRQQPGQSLTLIATANQGSEATYESGFVIDKFPISRPNLTFSTLTVSNMSPEDSSIYLCSVSLRETEAFFGQGTRLTVV.

This clone was seen a few times. The CDR3 DNA is TGCAGCGTTGAAGATGGGGACAGGACTAGCACAGATACGCAGTATTTT. Amino acid sequence: CSVEDGDRTSTDTQYF. The chain uses TRBV29-1 and TRBJ2-3, with 8 bases matching TRBD1. After removal of 0 bases from V and 0 bases from J, the junction contained 5 bases not matched to a gene. The germline V gene has CDR1 SQVTM and CDR2 ANQGSEA. The CDR3 has 16 amino acids.

The chain employs TRBV2 and TRBJ1-2; D is ambiguous. The V end lost 6 bases, the J end lost 5 bases, and 13 bases lay between the germline ends. The CDR3 is made up of 13 amino acids. CDR1 SNHLY and CDR2 FYNNEI come from the germline V gene. This chain's CDR3 is CASSNQRWYGYTF. The CDR3 DNA sequence: TGTGCCAGCAGCAATCAGAGGTGGTATGGCTACACCTTC.

The rearrangement joins TRBV7-2 to TRBJ2-5; perhaps TRBD2 as D (6 bases). V was clipped by 1 base and J by 5 bases, with 14 bases between them. The CDR3 sequence is 15 residues long. CDR1 and CDR2 (germline): SGHTA, FQGNSA. In DNA form, the CDR3 reads TGTGCCAGCAGCTTAGACTCGGGAGTCACTGAGACCCAGTACTTC. It is translated as CASSLDSGVTETQYF.